This T cell receptor beta chain comes out of a study of shared clonotypes between healthy human individuals. The overall study: CD4 naive cells filled three plates per donor, CD4 memory three, CD8 naive two and CD8 memory one.

The junction had 8 bases not matched to a gene; V was cut back by 6 bases and J by 3 bases. The CDR3 contains 15 residues. The germline CDR1 and CDR2 sequences are MNHNY and SVGAGI (reference sequence). Assay: immunoSEQ multiplex PCR; the TCRdb copy retains only in-frame clones and omits some. Of about 960,000 clones in the sample, about 80% were seen once. Those who donated, Caucasian adults without exception, all lived in Nashville, Tennessee. The receptor comes from a man aged 18-30 years in good health. The chain couples TRBV6-6 to TRBJ2-3; 8 bases line up with TRBD1. Sequences were obtained from memory CD4+ T cells sorted from blood. As for subset: CD45RA-negative fraction. Here the CDR3 reads CASSPQGAPTDTQYF. Here the CDR3 DNA reads TGTGCCAGCAGCCCTCAGGGGGCGCCGACAGATACGCAGTATTTT.